Listed below are T cell receptor beta chains from one sample, sequenced in a study of Graves' ophthalmopathy and Graves' hyperthyroidism. TCRdb fed the multiplex PCR reads into MiXCR, producing one record per CDR3 protein. The sample lists 650,000 to 900,000 distinct CDR3 sequences; 35% to 50% were seen once. The sample taken for sequencing was peripheral blood. The receptors were sampled from an adult man with Graves' ophthalmopathy. Both conserved end residues are part of each CDR3. Clone size is stated in some rows and not others, as once, few, many or a class when expanded.

size,J,V,CDR3
few,TRBJ1-5,TRBV20-1,CSASTRNGNQPQHF
few,TRBJ2-7,TRBV10-3,CAISDQMDYEQYF
once,TRBJ1-2,TRBV15,CATSRTGYTF
NA,TRBJ2-7,TRBV7-9,CASSSVRGPRSWEQYF
NA,TRBJ1-6,TRBV10-3,CAIGGTGPNSPLHF
once,TRBJ2-7,TRBV2,CTSSVIEQNYEQYF
many,TRBJ2-7,TRBV7-9,CASSLGTGNDEQYF
many,TRBJ1-1,TRBV25-1,CASSEFRGGSFTEAFF
NA,TRBJ1-2,TRBV25-1,CASTQGGTAYGYTF
few,TRBJ2-7,TRBV20-1,CSATPIAGGLYEQYF
many,TRBJ1-2,TRBV2,CASSESRDAYGYTF
many,TRBJ1-2,TRBV29-1,CSVEETANYGYTF
NA,TRBJ1-1,TRBV5-1,CASSPSGSNTEAFF
many,TRBJ2-7,TRBV10-3,CASSLGAGRGYEQYF
NA,TRBJ2-6,TRBV7-3,CASSPRPGQGAGANVLTF
NA,TRBJ2-7,TRBV7-9,CASSLEGGASGGLLKQYF
NA,TRBJ2-2,TRBV2,CASSVRQINTGELFF
few,TRBJ2-2,TRBV25-1,CASSFDRTNTGELFF
many,TRBJ1-1,TRBV14,CASSQEGQAGHTEAFF
NA,TRBJ1-4,TRBV10-3,CAITYREKLFF
few,TRBJ2-7,TRBV19,CASRLTNSYEQYF
few,TRBJ1-4,TRBV7-9,CASSLWTDNEKLFF
NA,TRBJ2-5,TRBV5-1,CASSLLRVGETQYF
few,TRBJ1-4,TRBV12-3/TRBV12-4,CASSYGGQGTEKLFF
NA,TRBJ2-6,TRBV7-9,CASSQVGGANVLTF
NA,TRBJ1-1,TRBV7-2,CASSPRWDIDMNTEAFF
NA,TRBJ1-4,TRBV9,CASSPLVPTTNEKLFF
NA,TRBJ2-2,TRBV7-9,CASSSQGPFGELFF
NA,TRBJ1-1,TRBV10-3,CAISERTGLNTEAFF
NA,TRBJ2-7,TRBV10-3,CASSYGREAYEQYF
many,TRBJ2-5,TRBV10-3,CAISESAGLGTQYF
NA,TRBJ2-6,TRBV10-3,CAIKRTGANVLTF
NA,TRBJ2-5,TRBV7-9,CASSLEERQETQYF
few,TRBJ2-7,TRBV7-2,CASSQGRYSYEQYF
NA,TRBJ2-5,TRBV10-3,CASSSPGLQETQYF
NA,TRBJ1-1,TRBV20-1,CSARDRGRNEAFF